Listed below are T cell receptor beta chains from one sample, sequenced in a study of T cell responses to AZD1222 COVID-19 vaccine. Libraries were prepared by immunoSEQ multiplex PCR; TCRdb keeps only in-frame clonotypes and omits some of them. The table includes around 100,000 clones, approximately 84% detected once. The material sequenced was peripheral blood, taken on day 0 of AZD1222 vaccination. Receptor source: an adult in good health. CDR3s leave out the opening cysteine and the closing phenylalanine or tryptophan. Clone size appears in some rows only: once, few, many, or a class for an expanded clone.

j_call	v_call	clone_size	cdr3_aa
TRBJ2-1	TRBV30	.	AGGISSYNEQF
TRBJ2-1	TRBV15	.	ATKKVASTSYNEQF
TRBJ1-1	TRBV7-9	.	ASSLSTGHDEAF
TRBJ1-2	TRBV19	.	ASGQYGYT
TRBJ2-1	TRBV28	once	ASSILGLAGDEQF
TRBJ2-2	TRBV6-1	few	ASSEVPNTGELF
TRBJ1-1	TRBV27	.	ASSKQENTEAF
TRBJ1-6	TRBV6-1	.	ASSELRGDSPLH
TRBJ2-7	TRBV5-1	.	ASSNRNYEQY
TRBJ1-1	TRBV29-1	.	SVARWNTEAF
TRBJ1-2	TRBV18	.	ASSPRGGGSYT
TRBJ2-6	TRBV27	.	ASSVSGANVLT
TRBJ2-7	TRBV5-1	.	ASSFGDRPQWGY
TRBJ1-4	TRBV19	.	ASSIAGPRREKLF